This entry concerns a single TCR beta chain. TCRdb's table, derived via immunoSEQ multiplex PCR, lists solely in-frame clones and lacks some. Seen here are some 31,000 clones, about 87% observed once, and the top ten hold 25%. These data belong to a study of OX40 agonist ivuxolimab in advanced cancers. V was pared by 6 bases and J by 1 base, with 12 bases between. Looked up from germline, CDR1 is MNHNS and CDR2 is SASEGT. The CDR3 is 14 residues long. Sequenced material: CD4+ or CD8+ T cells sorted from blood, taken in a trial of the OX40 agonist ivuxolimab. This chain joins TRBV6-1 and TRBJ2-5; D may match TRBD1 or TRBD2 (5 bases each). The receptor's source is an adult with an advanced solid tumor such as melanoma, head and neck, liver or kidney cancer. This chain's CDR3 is CASSPAGTQETQYF. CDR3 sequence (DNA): TGTGCCAGCAGCCCCGCAGGGACCCAAGAGACCCAGTACTTC.